This entry lists 29 T cell receptor beta chains sequenced from one sample in a study of cytomegalovirus exposure and HLA in healthy donors. Researchers ran the PCR with 60 Vbeta and 13 Jbeta primers. Method: immunoSEQ multiplex PCR; TCRdb's copy keeps in-frame clones and lacks some. The sample has 55,000 or so clones; about 84% are singletons. Sequencing was performed on PBMCs. The receptors shown here come from a female donor in good health and CMV-seronegative.

The chain combines TRBV7-9 with TRBJ1-2; 7 bases line up with TRBD1. After removal of 5 bases from V and 3 bases from J, the junction contained 0 bases not matched to a gene. This CDR3 is built from 12 residues. CDR1 is SEHNR, CDR2 FQNEAQ, per germline (reference sequence). CDR3 nucleotides: TGTGCCAGCAGCCAGGGGGACTATGGCTACACCTTC. It encodes CASSQGDYGYTF.

This rearrangement joins TRBV4-1 to TRBJ2-4; weak D call: TRBD2 (5 bases). Germline CDR1 is MGHRA and CDR2 is YSYEKL. The CDR3 loop spans 16 amino acids. Trimming took 3 bases from V and 4 from J, leaving 16 bases between them. In DNA form, the CDR3 reads TGCGCCAGCAGCCAGGGAGTTCGCATGCCGAAAAACATTCAGTACTTC. Its translation is CASSQGVRMPKNIQYF.

The chain is built from TRBV7-9 and TRBJ2-1, with 8 bases lining up with TRBD2. The CDR3 is 17 amino acids. Per germline, CDR1 SEHNR and CDR2 FQNEAQ (reference sequence). V shed 4 bases, J shed 2 bases, and the junction held 10 bases outside the gene matches. CDR3 sequence reads: CASSSTGGAKTYNEQFF. The CDR3 DNA follows: TGTGCCAGCAGCTCAACCGGGGGGGCAAAGACCTACAATGAGCAGTTCTTC.

The V and J genes are TRBV15 and TRBJ2-3; 7 positions agree with TRBD2. Per germline, CDR1 LNHNV and CDR2 YYDKDF (reference sequence). V trimming: 1 base; J trimming: 6 bases; junction bases outside the gene matches: 4. This CDR3 has 14 residues. The CDR3 protein is CATSRVFGGDTQYF. The CDR3, as DNA: TGTGCCACCAGCAGAGTTTTCGGGGGGGATACGCAGTATTTT.

The V gene is TRBV4-1, the J gene TRBJ2-1; TRBD2 aligns across 8 bases. The CDR3 length is 17 residues. Germline V CDR1 and CDR2: MGHRA, YSYEKL. With V trimmed by 1 base and J by 2 bases, 7 bases remained unmatched. The CDR3 loop reads CASSQVSRGGPYNEQFF. The CDR3 bases are TGCGCCAGCAGCCAAGTCTCCCGGGGGGGGCCCTACAATGAGCAGTTCTTC.

The chain is built from TRBV10-2 and TRBJ1-3; D remains unclear. Germline lookup yields CDR1 WSHSY and CDR2 SAAADI. V lost 0 bases, J lost 8 bases, and 5 bases lay in between. The CDR3 runs to 12 residues. CDR3 residues: CASSESRHTIYF. The CDR3 coding sequence is TGCGCCAGCAGTGAGTCGCGTCACACCATATATTTT.

The rearrangement links TRBV7-9 to TRBJ2-2; D is possibly TRBD2 (6 bases). The CDR3 contains 15 residues. Germline V lookup: CDR1 SEHNR, CDR2 FQNEAQ (reference sequence). The V and J ends lost 6 bases and 6 bases respectively, with 17 bases between them. The CDR3 bases are TGTGCCAGCAGGCAGACGACTAGGGGCGCCGGGGAGCTGTTTTTT. This encodes CASRQTTRGAGELFF.

The chain couples TRBV25-1 to TRBJ2-3; perhaps TRBD2 as D (6 bases). Per the germline V gene, CDR1 is MGHDK and CDR2 is SYGVNS. The V end was cut by 4 bases, the J end by 5 bases, with 13 bases between. The CDR3 sequence is 14 residues long. The CDR3 reads CASSVGGSRDTQYF. The CDR3 DNA is TGTGCCAGCAGTGTTGGGGGGAGTAGAGATACGCAGTATTTT.

The J gene is TRBJ1-3, the V gene TRBV2; D remains unclear. The CDR3 runs to 14 residues. V lost 6 bases to trimming and J lost 4 bases, with 13 bases between them. In germline, CDR1 is SNHLY, CDR2 FYNNEI. The CDR3 nucleotides are TGTGCCAGCAGCCCTGGAGGGCTAGGAAACACCATATATTTT. Protein sequence: CASSPGGLGNTIYF.

This clone was observed a handful of times. This chain uses TRBV28 with TRBJ1-2; 7 bases align to TRBD1. The germline V gene has CDR1 MDHEN and CDR2 SYDVKM. The V segment lost 4 bases and the J segment 10 bases; nucleotides outside the gene matches: 18. This CDR3 contains 16 residues. CDR3 sequence: CASSSRGFDRVESYTF. CDR3 nucleotide sequence: TGTGCCAGCAGTTCGAGGGGATTCGACAGGGTGGAATCCTACACCTTC.

V usage is TRBV19 and J usage is TRBJ1-1, with a weak D call TRBD1 (6 bases). There are 13 residues in the CDR3. Germline CDR1 and CDR2: LNHDA and SQIVND (reference sequence). With 6 bases removed from V and 3 bases from J, the gap between germline ends came to 11 bases. CDR3 in DNA: TGTGCCAGTAGACAGGGTTGGGACACTGAAGCTTTCTTT. Protein: CASRQGWDTEAFF.

Only a few counts were recorded for this clone. The chain is built from TRBV29-1 and TRBJ1-3; TRBD1 aligns across 9 bases. CDR1 and CDR2 (germline): SQVTM, ANQGSEA. The length of the CDR3 is 17 residues. V gave up 0 bases and J gave up 3 bases; unmatched junction bases: 9. This chain's CDR3 is CSVEDGGDRVNGNTIYF. DNA for the CDR3: TGCAGCGTTGAAGATGGGGGGGACAGGGTCAATGGAAACACCATATATTTT.

This chain connects TRBV5-4 to TRBJ1-1; the match to TRBD1 covers 7 bases. This CDR3 region has 15 residues. The V and J ends lost 3 bases and 6 bases, in that order; junction bases with no gene match: 11. Germline CDR1 reads SGHNT; CDR2 reads YYREEE (reference sequence). In DNA form, the CDR3 reads TGTGCCAGCAGCTCGCCTAGACAGGGATCATCTGAAGCTTTCTTT. Its protein is CASSSPRQGSSEAFF.

The V and J genes are TRBV5-1 and TRBJ1-3; tentatively, D is TRBD1 (5 bases). Looked up from germline, CDR1 is SGHRS and CDR2 is YFSETQ. This CDR3 contains 16 residues. Deletions cut 4 bases from V and 0 bases from J, with 14 bases between. The DNA for the CDR3 is TGCGCCAGCAGCGGGACTAATTTGCCCTCTGGAAACACCATATATTTT. Translating gives CASSGTNLPSGNTIYF.

V usage is TRBV7-8 and J usage is TRBJ2-5, with D possibly being TRBD2 (7 bases). This CDR3 spans 15 amino acids. CDR1 SGHVS and CDR2 FQNEAQ come from the germline V gene. Trimming removed 5 bases from V and 5 bases from J, with 18 bases in between. CDR3 sequence (DNA): TGTGCCAGCAGCCCCAAGGGGGGGGATGCGGAGACCCAGTACTTC. Translating gives CASSPKGGDAETQYF.

This clone was found once. The chain uses TRBV29-1 and TRBJ1-2; possibly TRBD1 for D (6 bases). The CDR3 runs to 12 residues. The germline gives CDR1 SQVTM, CDR2 ANQGSEA. Trimming shortened V by 5 bases and J by 5 bases, and 12 bases separated the two germline ends. The CDR3 bases are TGCAGCGTTCCGACAGGTGTATATGGCTACACCTTC. The encoded protein is CSVPTGVYGYTF.

The chain has TRBV18 and TRBJ1-1; 7 bases map to TRBD1. The length of the CDR3 is 18 residues. Per the germline V gene, CDR1 is KGHSH and CDR2 is LQKENI. Trimming at V came to 2 bases and at J to 1 base, leaving 13 bases not matched to a gene. As DNA, the CDR3 is TGTGCCAGCTCACCAGAAGTCAGGGGGTCCTCTTCGAACACTGAAGCTTTCTTT. It yields the protein CASSPEVRGSSSNTEAFF.

The chain couples TRBV29-1 to TRBJ1-2; D is possibly TRBD1 (5 bases). This CDR3 spans 12 amino acids. The V gene's germline CDR1 is SQVTM and CDR2 ANQGSEA. V lost 7 bases, J lost 4 bases, and 13 bases lay in between. In nucleotides, the CDR3 is TGCAGCGCGGGGGATTTGGGCTATGGCTACACCTTC. It yields the protein CSAGDLGYGYTF.

This sequence joins TRBV5-4 and TRBJ2-2; a possible D gene is TRBD1 (5 bases). The germline CDR1 and CDR2 sequences are SGHNT and YYREEE (reference sequence). Trimming took 4 bases from V and 1 from J, leaving 14 bases between them. The CDR3 extends over 16 amino acids. The CDR3 protein is CASSQRARVNTGELFF. The DNA for the CDR3 is TGTGCCAGCAGCCAACGCGCCAGGGTGAACACCGGGGAGCTGTTTTTT.

The V call is TRBV7-9, the J call TRBJ1-1; D gene ambiguous. This CDR3 contains 16 residues. With 5 bases removed from V and 0 bases from J, the gap between germline ends came to 16 bases. Germline V gene data show CDR1 as SEHNR and CDR2 as FQNEAQ (reference sequence). The CDR3: CASSLTRWELNTEAFF. The CDR3 DNA reads as TGTGCCAGCAGCCTAACCCGGTGGGAGCTGAACACTGAAGCTTTCTTT.

The J gene is TRBJ1-6, the V gene TRBV6-5; D is undetermined. The CDR3 is 11 amino acids. The germline V gene encodes CDR1 MNHEY and CDR2 SVGAGI. V was clipped by 2 bases and J by 17 bases, with 10 bases between them. The CDR3 is CASSYLGVIHF. In DNA form, the CDR3 reads TGTGCCAGCAGTTACCTTGGAGTAATCCACTTT.

The chain is built from TRBV7-3 and TRBJ2-5, with 8 bases matching TRBD2. Trimming took 6 bases from V and 4 from J; bases not matched to a gene: 10. CDR1 SGHTA and CDR2 FQGTGA come from the germline V gene. There are 15 residues in the CDR3. CDR3 loop: CASRVSGGAGETQYF. As DNA, the CDR3 is TGTGCCAGCAGGGTCTCCGGGGGGGCCGGAGAGACCCAGTACTTC.

This sequence joins TRBV6-5 and TRBJ2-3, with a weak D call TRBD2 (5 bases). Germline loops: CDR1 MNHEY, CDR2 SVGAGI. This CDR3 contains 15 residues. The V end lost 2 bases, the J end lost 2 bases, and 11 bases lay between the germline ends. This CDR3 reads CASSYGGRPTDTQYF. The CDR3 DNA reads TGTGCCAGCAGTTACGGCGGGCGACCCACAGATACGCAGTATTTT.

As regards this clone: Sequence at one end of the junction differs from germline and may be a read error. The chain has TRBV6-1 and TRBJ2-2, with 9 bases that match TRBD1. The CDR3 runs to 15 residues. Germline assignment: CDR1 MNHNS and CDR2 SASEGT. The CDR3 is CASSEGQGRIGELVF. CDR3 nucleotides: TGTGCCAGCAGTGAGGGACAGGGCCGCATCGGGGAGCTGGTTTTT.

The chain employs TRBV5-8 and TRBJ1-4, with 9 bases lining up with TRBD1. The V segment lost 5 bases and the J segment 9 bases; nucleotides outside the gene matches: 14. Germline CDR1 is SGHTS and CDR2 is YDEGEE. The CDR3 is made up of 16 amino acids. The CDR3 region is CASSSDRGLRGQKLFF. As DNA, the CDR3 is TGTGCCAGCAGTTCGGACAGGGGCCTCAGGGGACAAAAACTGTTTTTT.

This clone was observed a handful of times. The genes are TRBV28 and TRBJ1-3; possibly TRBD1 for D (5 bases). CDR1 and CDR2 from the germline V gene are MDHEN and SYDVKM. The V and J ends lost 7 bases and 0 bases respectively, with 22 bases between them. The CDR3 loop spans 18 amino acids. CDR3 amino acids: CASNIGRAKVRSGNTIYF. The CDR3, as DNA: TGTGCCAGCAATATCGGCAGGGCTAAGGTTCGCTCTGGAAACACCATATATTTT.

The chain links TRBV10-3 to TRBJ1-5, with D maybe TRBD1 (6 bases). This CDR3 is built from 13 residues. V was clipped by 11 bases and J by 5 bases, with 16 bases between them. Germline CDR1 ENHRY, CDR2 SYGVKD. CDR3 amino acids: CASGGGFDQPQHF. CDR3 DNA: TGTGCCTCGGGAGGGGGTTTCGATCAGCCCCAGCATTTT.

The chain combines TRBV19 with TRBJ1-2; 9 bases line up with TRBD1. CDR1 and CDR2 from the germline V gene are LNHDA and SQIVND (reference sequence). This CDR3 has 15 residues. V dropped 5 bases and J dropped 7; count of bases not matched to a gene: 11. CDR3 residues: CASSVPGQGFGGYTF. CDR3 bases: TGTGCCAGTAGTGTGCCGGGACAGGGATTTGGTGGCTACACCTTC.

The chain combines TRBV30 with TRBJ1-2; maybe TRBD1 (6 bases). The CDR3 extends over 13 amino acids. Germline CDR1 is GTSNPN and CDR2 is SVGIG (reference sequence). Trimming took off 3 bases at V and 1 base at J, with 9 bases between the two ends. CDR3 DNA: TGTGCCTGGAGAAGGACAGATAACTATGGCTACACCTTC. It yields the protein CAWRRTDNYGYTF.